The present entry profiles one T cell receptor beta chain with its context. The authors' processing: By means of reference gene primer amplification, nucleated cell counts were estimated. Clones were sequenced by immunoSEQ multiplex PCR, and TCRdb holds only the in-frame ones, with some missing. V, J and clone size derive from that table, while D and trimming were established from the DNA sequence. Seen here are 150,000 to 250,000 clones, approximately 83% observed once, and the top ten hold around 7.5%. Trimming took 1 base from V and 9 from J, leaving 13 bases between them. Germline CDR1 reads LGHDT; CDR2 reads YNNKEL (reference sequence). The CDR3 runs 14 residues. This specimen comes from a study of blood T cell repertoires in COVID-19. Across the whole study: Researchers got acute and convalescent COVID-19 samples from the United States, Italy and Spain.

The chain combines TRBV3-1 (or the pseudogene TRBV3-2) with TRBJ1-5; D remains ambiguous. The sample was PBMCs or T cells enriched from blood (not recorded which). This sequence originates from a man aged 35-49 years who had recovered from COVID-19. The DNA for the CDR3 is TGTGCCAGCAGCCAAGGGCGTCGGGTCCCGCCCCAGCATTTT. The encoded protein is CASSQGRRVPPQHF.